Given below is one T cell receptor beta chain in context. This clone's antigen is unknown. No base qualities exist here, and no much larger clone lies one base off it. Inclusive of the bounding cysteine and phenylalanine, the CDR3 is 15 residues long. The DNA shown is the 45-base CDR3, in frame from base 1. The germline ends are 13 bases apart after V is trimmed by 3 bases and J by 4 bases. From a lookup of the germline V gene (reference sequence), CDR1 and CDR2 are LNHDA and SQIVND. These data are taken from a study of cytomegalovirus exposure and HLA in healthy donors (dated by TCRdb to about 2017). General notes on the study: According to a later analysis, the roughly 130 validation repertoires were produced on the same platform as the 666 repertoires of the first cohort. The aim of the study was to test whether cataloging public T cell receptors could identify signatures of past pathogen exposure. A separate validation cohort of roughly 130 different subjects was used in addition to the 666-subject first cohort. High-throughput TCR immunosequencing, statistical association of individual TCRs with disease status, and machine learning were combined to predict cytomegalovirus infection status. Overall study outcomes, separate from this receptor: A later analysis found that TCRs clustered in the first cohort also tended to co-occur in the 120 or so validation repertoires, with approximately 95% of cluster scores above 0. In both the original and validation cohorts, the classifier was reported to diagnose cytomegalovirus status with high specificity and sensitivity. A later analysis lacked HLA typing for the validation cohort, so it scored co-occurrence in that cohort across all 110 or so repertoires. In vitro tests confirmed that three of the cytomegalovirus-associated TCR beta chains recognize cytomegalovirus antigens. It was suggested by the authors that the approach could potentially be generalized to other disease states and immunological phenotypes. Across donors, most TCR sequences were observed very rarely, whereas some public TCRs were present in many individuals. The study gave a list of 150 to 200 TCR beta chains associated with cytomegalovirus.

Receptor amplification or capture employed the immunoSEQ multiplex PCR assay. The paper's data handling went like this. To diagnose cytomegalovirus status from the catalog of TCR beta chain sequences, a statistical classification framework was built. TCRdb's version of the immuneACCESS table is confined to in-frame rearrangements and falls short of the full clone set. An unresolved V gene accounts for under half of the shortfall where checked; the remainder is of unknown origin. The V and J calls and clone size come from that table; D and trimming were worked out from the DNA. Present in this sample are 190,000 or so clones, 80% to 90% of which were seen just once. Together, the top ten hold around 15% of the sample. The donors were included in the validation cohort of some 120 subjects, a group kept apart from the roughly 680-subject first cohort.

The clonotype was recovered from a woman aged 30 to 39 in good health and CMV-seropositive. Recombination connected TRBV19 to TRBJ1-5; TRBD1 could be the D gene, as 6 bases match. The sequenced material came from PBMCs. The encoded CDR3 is CASSIPGQFNQPQHF. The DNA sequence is TGTGCCAGTAGTATTCCCGGACAGTTTAATCAGCCCCAGCATTTT.